This TCR beta chain was identified in a study of blood T cell repertoires in COVID-19. Overall study: The United States, Italy and Spain supplied acute and convalescent COVID-19 samples.

Deletions cut 4 bases from V and 9 bases from J, with 22 bases between. Looked up from germline, CDR1 is SGHAT and CDR2 is FQNNGV. This CDR3 comprises 16 residues. Participant ages covered roughly 18 to 89 years across 20 to 30 US areas. Using immunoSEQ multiplex PCR, the repertoire was profiled, and TCRdb retains in-frame clones only, with some absent. The profile shows 310,000 or so clones, about nine tenths of them singletons. The chain has TRBV11-2 and TRBJ1-3; TRBD1 is a possible D gene (6 bases). The source of this sequence is a woman under 30 who had recovered from COVID-19. Sequences were obtained from PBMCs or T cells enriched from blood (not recorded which). DNA for the CDR3: TGTGCCAGCAGCTCCGTAACCGGGACATTGAGGACCACCATATATTTT. Protein sequence: CASSSVTGTLRTTIYF.